One and the same sample provided the 4 T cell receptor beta chains below, sequenced in a study of CXCR3-negative and CXCR3-positive naive CD8 T cells. The libraries of TRB cDNA were prepared using 5' RACE with UMI labels. TCRdb reprocessed the 5' RACE reads and keeps a single row for each CDR3 protein, giving no DNA. Its table lists 90,000 to 100,000 distinct CDR3 sequences. The sequenced sample was naive CXCR3- CD8+ T cells from blood. Subset: CD45RO-CCR7+CD27+CD95- naive CD8+ T cells lacking CXCR3 (TNR3-). The receptors derive from a human donor in good health. Some clones in this sample may be carry-over from other donors' samples.

This rearrangement joins TRBV6-2 or TRBV6-3 to TRBJ2-5; TCRdb lists TRBD1, though no DNA is available to test this call. The length of the CDR3 is 14 residues. Germline lookup yields CDR1 MNHEY and CDR2 SVGEGT. The chain's CDR3 is CASSSPLNQETQYF.

The genes are TRBV21-1 and TRBJ2-7; TCRdb returns TRBD1, unconfirmable since there is no DNA. TRBV21-1 is tagged as a pseudogene. This CDR3 spans 14 amino acids. This chain's CDR3 is CASQKQDISCEQYF.

The J gene is TRBJ2-1, the V gene TRBV20-1; TCRdb indicates TRBD1, and absent DNA this call remains unverified. In germline, CDR1 is DFQATT, CDR2 SNEGSKA (reference sequence). There are 15 residues in the CDR3. The chain's CDR3 is CSAGEFARVVDEQFF.

The chain is built from TRBV2 and TRBJ2-1; TCRdb's assignment of TRBD2 cannot be checked, as there is no DNA. The germline V gene has CDR1 SNHLY and CDR2 FYNNEI. This CDR3 contains 13 residues. This chain's CDR3 is CASRASGSNEQFF.